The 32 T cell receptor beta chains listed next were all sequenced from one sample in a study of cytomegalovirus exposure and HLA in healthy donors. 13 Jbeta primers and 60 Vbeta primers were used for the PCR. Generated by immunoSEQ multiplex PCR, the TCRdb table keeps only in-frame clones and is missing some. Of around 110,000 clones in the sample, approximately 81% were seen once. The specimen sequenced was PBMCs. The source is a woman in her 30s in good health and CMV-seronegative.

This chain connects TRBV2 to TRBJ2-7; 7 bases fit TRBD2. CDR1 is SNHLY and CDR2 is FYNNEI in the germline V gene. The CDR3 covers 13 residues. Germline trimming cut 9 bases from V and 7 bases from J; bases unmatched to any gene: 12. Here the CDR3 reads CASQVKRGREQYF. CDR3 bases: TGTGCCAGTCAGGTCAAGCGGGGTAGAGAGCAGTACTTC.

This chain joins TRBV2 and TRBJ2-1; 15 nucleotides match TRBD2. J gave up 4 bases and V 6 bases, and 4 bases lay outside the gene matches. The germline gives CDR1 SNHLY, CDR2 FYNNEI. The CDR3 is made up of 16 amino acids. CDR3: CASRGGLAGGYNEQFF. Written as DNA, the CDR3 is TGTGCCAGCAGGGGGGGACTAGCGGGAGGTTACAATGAGCAGTTCTTC. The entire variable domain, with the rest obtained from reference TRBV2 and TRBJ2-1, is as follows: EPEVTQTPSHQVTQMGQEVILRCVPISNHLYFYWYRQILGQKVEFLVSFYNNEISEKSEIFDDQFSVERPDGSNFTLKIRSTKLEDSAMYFCASRGGLAGGYNEQFFGPGTRLTVL.

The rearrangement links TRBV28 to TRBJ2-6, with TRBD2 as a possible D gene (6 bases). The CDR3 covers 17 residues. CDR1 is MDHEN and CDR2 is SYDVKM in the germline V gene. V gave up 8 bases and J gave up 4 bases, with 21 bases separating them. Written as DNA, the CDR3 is TGTGCCAGCGGGGAAGGGCGGGACCCCTCCGGGGCCAACGTCCTGACTTTC. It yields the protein CASGEGRDPSGANVLTF.

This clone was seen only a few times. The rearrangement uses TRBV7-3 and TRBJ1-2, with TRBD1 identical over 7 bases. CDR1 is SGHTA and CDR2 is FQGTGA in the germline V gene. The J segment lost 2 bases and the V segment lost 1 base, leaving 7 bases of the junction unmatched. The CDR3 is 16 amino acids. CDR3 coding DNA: TGTGCCAGCAGCTTAAGTAGGGTGACAGGGAACTATGGCTACACCTTC. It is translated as CASSLSRVTGNYGYTF.

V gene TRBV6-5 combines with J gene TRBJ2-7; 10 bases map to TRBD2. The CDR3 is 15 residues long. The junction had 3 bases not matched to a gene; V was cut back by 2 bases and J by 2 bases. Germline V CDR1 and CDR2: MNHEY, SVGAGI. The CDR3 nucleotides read TGTGCCAGCAGTTACAGCGGGAGGGGGGCCTACGAGCAGTACTTC. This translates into CASSYSGRGAYEQYF.

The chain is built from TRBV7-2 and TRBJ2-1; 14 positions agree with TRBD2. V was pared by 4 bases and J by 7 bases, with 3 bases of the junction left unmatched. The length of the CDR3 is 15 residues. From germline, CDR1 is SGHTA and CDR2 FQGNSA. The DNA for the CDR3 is TGTGCCAGCAGCTGGGGACTAGCGGGAGCAAATGAGCAGTTCTTC. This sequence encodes CASSWGLAGANEQFF.

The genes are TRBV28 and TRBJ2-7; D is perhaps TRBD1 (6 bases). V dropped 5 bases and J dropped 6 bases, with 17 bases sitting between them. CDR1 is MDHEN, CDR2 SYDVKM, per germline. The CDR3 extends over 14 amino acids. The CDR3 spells CASSRDRTLLEQYF. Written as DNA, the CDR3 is TGTGCCAGCAGTCGTGACAGGACCCTTCTCGAGCAGTACTTC.

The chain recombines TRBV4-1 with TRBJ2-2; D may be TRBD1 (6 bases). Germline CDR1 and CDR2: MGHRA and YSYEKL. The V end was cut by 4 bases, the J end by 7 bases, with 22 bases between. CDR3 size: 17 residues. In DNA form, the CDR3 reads TGCGCCAGCAGCCCTCGTGGGGGCTCCTTATCGGGCGGGGAGCTGTTTTTT. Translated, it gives CASSPRGGSLSGGELFF.

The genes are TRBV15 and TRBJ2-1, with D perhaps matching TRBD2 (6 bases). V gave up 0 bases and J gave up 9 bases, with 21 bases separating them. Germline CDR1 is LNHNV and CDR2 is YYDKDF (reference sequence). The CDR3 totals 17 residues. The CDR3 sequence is CATSRDPPGVYLGEQFF. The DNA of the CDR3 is TGTGCCACCAGCAGAGATCCCCCGGGAGTGTATTTAGGTGAGCAGTTCTTC.

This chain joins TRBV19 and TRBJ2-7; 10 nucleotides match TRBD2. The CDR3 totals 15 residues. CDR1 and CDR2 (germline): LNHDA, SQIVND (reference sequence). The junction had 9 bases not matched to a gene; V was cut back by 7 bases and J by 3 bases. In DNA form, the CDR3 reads TGTGCCAGTACCGATTCTAGCGGGAGTATCTACGAGCAGTACTTC. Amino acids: CASTDSSGSIYEQYF.

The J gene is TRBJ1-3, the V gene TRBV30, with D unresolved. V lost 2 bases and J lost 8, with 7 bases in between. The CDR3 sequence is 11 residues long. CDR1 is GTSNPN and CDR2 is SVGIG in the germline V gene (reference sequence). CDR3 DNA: TGTGCCTGGAGTCTATTGGACACCATATATTTT. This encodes CAWSLLDTIYF.

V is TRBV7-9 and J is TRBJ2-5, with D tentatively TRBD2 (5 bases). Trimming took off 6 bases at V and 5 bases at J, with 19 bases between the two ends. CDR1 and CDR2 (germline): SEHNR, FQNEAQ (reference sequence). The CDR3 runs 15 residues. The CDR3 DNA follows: TGTGCCAGCAGACCTTCAACAGAGGGCCGCGAGACCCAGTACTTC. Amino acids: CASRPSTEGRETQYF.

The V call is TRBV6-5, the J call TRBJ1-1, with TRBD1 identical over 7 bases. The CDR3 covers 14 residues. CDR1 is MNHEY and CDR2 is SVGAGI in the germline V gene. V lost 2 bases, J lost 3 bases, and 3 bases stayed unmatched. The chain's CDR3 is CASSYRTGDTEAFF. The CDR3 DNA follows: TGTGCCAGCAGTTACCGAACAGGGGACACTGAAGCTTTCTTT.

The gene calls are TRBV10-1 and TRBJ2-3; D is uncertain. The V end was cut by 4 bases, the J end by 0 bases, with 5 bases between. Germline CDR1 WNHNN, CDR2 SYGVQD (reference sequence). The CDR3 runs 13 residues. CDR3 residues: CASSGSSTDTQYF. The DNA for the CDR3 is TGCGCCAGCAGTGGGAGTAGCACAGATACGCAGTATTTT.

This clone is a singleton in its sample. Here the CDR3 DNA reads TGTGCCAGTCTCATTTACAGGGGAATTTACGAGCAGTACTTC. Translating gives CASLIYRGIYEQYF. V and J are TRBV6-1 and TRBJ2-7; 7 nucleotides match TRBD1. Per germline, CDR1 MNHNS and CDR2 SASEGT. With 9 bases clipped from V and 4 bases from J, the junction kept 12 bases outside the gene matches. The CDR3 is 14 residues long.

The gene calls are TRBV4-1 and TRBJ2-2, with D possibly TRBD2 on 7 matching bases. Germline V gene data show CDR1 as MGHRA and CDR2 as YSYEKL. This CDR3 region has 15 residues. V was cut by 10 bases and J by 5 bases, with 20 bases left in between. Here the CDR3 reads CATTYREGRTGELFF. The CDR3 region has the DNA TGCGCCACAACTTACAGGGAGGGTAGGACCGGGGAGCTGTTTTTT.

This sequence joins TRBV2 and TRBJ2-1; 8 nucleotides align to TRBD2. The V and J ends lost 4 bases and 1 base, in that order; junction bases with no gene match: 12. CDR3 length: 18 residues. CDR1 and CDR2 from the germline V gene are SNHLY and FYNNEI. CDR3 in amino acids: CASSVSREGLFSYNEQFF. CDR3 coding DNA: TGTGCCAGCAGTGTCAGTCGGGAGGGCCTTTTTTCCTACAATGAGCAGTTCTTC. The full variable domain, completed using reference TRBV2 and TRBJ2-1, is EPEVTQTPSHQVTQMGQEVILRCVPISNHLYFYWYRQILGQKVEFLVSFYNNEISEKSEIFDDQFSVERPDGSNFTLKIRSTKLEDSAMYFCASSVSREGLFSYNEQFFGPGTRLTVL.

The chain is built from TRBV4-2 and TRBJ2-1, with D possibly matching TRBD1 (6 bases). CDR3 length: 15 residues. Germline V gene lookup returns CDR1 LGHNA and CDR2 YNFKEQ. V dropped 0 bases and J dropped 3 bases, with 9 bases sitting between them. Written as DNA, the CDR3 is TGTGCCAGCAGCCAAGATAAGGGGGACTACAATGAGCAGTTCTTC. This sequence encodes CASSQDKGDYNEQFF.

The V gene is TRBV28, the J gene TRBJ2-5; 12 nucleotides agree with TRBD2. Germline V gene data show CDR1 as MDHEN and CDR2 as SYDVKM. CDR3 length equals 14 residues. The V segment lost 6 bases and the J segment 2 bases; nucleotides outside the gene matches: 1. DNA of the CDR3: TGTGCCAGCAGACTAGCGGGAGGTCAAGAGACCCAGTACTTC. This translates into CASRLAGGQETQYF.

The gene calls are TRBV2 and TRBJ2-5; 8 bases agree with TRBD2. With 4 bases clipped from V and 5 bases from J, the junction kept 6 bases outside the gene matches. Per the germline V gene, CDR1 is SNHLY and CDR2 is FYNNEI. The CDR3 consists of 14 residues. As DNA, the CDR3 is TGTGCCAGCAGTGGAGCGGGAGTGGGGGAGACCCAGTACTTC. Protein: CASSGAGVGETQYF.

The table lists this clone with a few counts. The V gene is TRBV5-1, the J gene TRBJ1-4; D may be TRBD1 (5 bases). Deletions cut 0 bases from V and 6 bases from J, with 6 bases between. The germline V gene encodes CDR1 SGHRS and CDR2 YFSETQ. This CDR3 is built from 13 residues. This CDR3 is CASSLEGYEKLFF. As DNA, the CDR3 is TGCGCCAGCAGCTTGGAGGGGTATGAAAAACTGTTTTTT.

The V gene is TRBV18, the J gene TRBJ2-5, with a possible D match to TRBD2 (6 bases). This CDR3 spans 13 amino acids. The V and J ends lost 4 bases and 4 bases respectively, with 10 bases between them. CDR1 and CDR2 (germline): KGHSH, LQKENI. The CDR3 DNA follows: TGTGCCAGCTCACTTCAGGGAGGAGAGACCCAGTACTTC. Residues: CASSLQGGETQYF.

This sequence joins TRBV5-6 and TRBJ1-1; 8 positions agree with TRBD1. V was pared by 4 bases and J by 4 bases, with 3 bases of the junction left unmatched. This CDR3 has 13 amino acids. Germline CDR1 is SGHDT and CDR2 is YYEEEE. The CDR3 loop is CASSLDRGTEAFF. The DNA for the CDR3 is TGTGCCAGCAGCCTAGACAGGGGCACTGAAGCTTTCTTT.

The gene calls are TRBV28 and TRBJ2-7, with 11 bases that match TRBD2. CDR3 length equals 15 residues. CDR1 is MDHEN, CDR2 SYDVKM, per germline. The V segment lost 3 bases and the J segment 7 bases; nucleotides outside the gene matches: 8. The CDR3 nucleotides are TGTGCCAGCAGTTTGACTAGCGGGACTTACGGAGAGCAGTACTTC. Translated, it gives CASSLTSGTYGEQYF.

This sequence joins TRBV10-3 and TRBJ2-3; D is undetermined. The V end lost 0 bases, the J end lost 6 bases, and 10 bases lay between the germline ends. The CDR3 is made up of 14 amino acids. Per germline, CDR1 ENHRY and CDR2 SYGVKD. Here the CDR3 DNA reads TGTGCCATCAGTGAGTCGACTGTTTCGGATACGCAGTATTTT. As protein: CAISESTVSDTQYF.

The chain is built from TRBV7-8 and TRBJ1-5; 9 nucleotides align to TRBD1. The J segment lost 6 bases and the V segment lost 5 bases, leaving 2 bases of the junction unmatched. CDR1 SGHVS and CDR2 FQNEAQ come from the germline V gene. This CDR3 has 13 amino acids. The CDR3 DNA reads TGTGCCAGCAGCGGACAGGGGAGTCAGCCCCAGCATTTT. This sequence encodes CASSGQGSQPQHF.

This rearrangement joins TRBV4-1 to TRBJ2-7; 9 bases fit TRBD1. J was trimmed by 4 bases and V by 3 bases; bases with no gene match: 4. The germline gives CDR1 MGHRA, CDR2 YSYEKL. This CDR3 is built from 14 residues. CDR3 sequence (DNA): TGCGCCAGCAGCCAGACACAGGGGGCGTACGAGCAGTACTTC. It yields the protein CASSQTQGAYEQYF.

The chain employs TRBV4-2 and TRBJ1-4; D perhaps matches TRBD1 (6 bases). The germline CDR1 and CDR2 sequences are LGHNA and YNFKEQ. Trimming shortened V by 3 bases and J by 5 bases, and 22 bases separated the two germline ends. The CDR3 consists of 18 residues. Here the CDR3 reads CASSQGARQATPNEKLFF. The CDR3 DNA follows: TGTGCCAGCAGCCAGGGGGCCCGACAGGCCACCCCCAATGAAAAACTGTTTTTT.

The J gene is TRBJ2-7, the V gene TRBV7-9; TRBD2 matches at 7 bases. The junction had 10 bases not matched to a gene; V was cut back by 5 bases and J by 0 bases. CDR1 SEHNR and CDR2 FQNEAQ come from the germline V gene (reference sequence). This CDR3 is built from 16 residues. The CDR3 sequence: CASSPARGTTSYEQYF. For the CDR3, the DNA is TGTGCCAGCAGCCCCGCTCGGGGGACTACCTCCTACGAGCAGTACTTC. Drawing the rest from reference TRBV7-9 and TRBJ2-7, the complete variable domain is DTGVSQNPRHKITKRGQNVTFRCDPISEHNRLYWYRQTLGQGPEFLTYFQNEAQLEKSRLLSDRFSAERPKGSFSTLEIQRTEQGDSAMYLCASSPARGTTSYEQYFGPGTRLTVT.

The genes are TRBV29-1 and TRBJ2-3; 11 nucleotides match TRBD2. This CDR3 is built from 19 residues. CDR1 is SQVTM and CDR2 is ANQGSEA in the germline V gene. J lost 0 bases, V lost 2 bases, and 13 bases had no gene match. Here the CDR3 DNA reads TGCAGCGTTGAACCCCAGACGGGGACTAGCGGTACTAGCACAGATACGCAGTATTTT. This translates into CSVEPQTGTSGTSTDTQYF.

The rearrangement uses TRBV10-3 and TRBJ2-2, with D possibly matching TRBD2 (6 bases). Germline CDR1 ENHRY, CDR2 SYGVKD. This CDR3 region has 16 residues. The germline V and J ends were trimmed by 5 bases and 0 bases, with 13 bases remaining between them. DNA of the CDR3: TGTGCCATCAGTACGGGTAGCGGCTCGAACACCGGGGAGCTGTTTTTT. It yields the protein CAISTGSGSNTGELFF.

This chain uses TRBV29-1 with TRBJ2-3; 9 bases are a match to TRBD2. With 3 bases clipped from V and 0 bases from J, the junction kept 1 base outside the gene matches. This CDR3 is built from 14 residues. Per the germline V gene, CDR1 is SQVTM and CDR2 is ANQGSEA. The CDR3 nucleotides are TGCAGCGTTGACGCGGGAGGGAGCACAGATACGCAGTATTTT. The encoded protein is CSVDAGGSTDTQYF.